This T cell receptor beta chain was sequenced during a study of glioma-infiltrating T cells after dendritic cell vaccination. Looking at the study overall: Dendritic cell vaccination trial patients had either newly diagnosed or recurrent glioblastoma. Notes on the study in general: Higher TCR clonality did not directly relate to longer survival.

On this clone: The antigen is undetermined.

Time point of the sample: after dendritic cell vaccination, including at tumor progression/relapse. Per the germline V gene, CDR1 is SGHTS and CDR2 is YDEGEE. With 3 bases clipped from V and 7 bases from J, the junction kept 4 bases outside the gene matches. This CDR3 is 13 amino acids long. Primers: 60 V beta forward and 13 J beta reverse. Sequenced by immunoSEQ multiplex PCR; TCRdb stores in-frame clones only, minus some. The sample shows roughly 100,000 clones, 90% of them seen only once. The TCR comes from a human donor with glioblastoma. The chain is built from TRBV5-8 and TRBJ2-3; 8 nucleotides line up with TRBD1. The input for sequencing was blood, taken after dendritic cell vaccination. In DNA form, the CDR3 reads TGTGCCAGCAGCTGGACAGGGCGAAATACGCAGTATTTT. This encodes CASSWTGRNTQYF.